This T cell receptor (beta chain) is drawn from a study of blood T cell repertoires in COVID-19 (dated by TCRdb to 2018 to 2020). Study-wide context: Samples covering the acute and convalescent phases of COVID-19 were provided by collaborators in the United States, Italy and Spain. The prospective study material was composed of cDNA or gDNA derived from T cells, B-cell-depleted T cells, or PBMCs. Deeply sampled blood TCRbeta repertoires from subjects exposed to, actively infected with, or recovered from COVID-19 were included in the dataset. A freely available public database, intended as a resource for researchers studying the immune response to SARS-CoV-2, is where the repertoires were released. The samples were drawn from two sources: the first 160 participants of the ongoing ImmuneRACE study, and 1,200 or so subjects contributed by 6 global collaborators. Sample metadata almost always included a de-identified subject ID, COVID-19 status, age in years and sex. Where HLA class I and class II types were available, the types were taken from metadata supplied by the sample provider, not from assay-based typing.

Whole blood was collected in K2EDTA tubes by collaborating institutions according to the institutions' own protocols. For TCRbeta analysis, collaborator samples were shipped as frozen whole blood, as isolated PBMCs, or as DNA extracted from either sample type. Points on this clone: The specificity of this receptor is unknown. No much larger clonotype is one base removed from it; base qualities were not supplied.

The immunoSEQ Assay, a bias-controlled multiplex PCR, was used to amplify TCRbeta CDR3 regions from genomic DNA. The study's own analysis went as follows. Within the assay, amplification of reference gene primers was used to estimate how many nucleated cells each sample contained. Sequence reads were collapsed and filtered to measure the absolute abundance of every unique TCRbeta CDR3 rearrangement. For each sample, productive Simpson clonality was calculated as the square root of Simpson's diversity index across productive rearrangements. Here the immuneACCESS table is served through TCRdb, limited to in-frame sequences with V and J called. Missing clones are a known gap in these copies; in checked studies unresolved V genes cover under half, and the rest lacks a known reason. That table gives V, J and clone size, and the DNA gave D and trimming. Recorded for this sample are about 110,000 clones; 88% of them occurred a single time. The ten largest clones represent around 3% of the sample.

The investigation overall reported the following: The amount of clinical and demographic metadata varied by source and participant and was provided uncurated.

Trimming leaves V shorter by 6 bases and J shorter by 7 bases, with the junction holding 1 base beyond the gene matches. Reading the germline V gene (reference sequence) gives CDR1 MNHEY and CDR2 SMNVEV. Spanning cysteine to phenylalanine, the CDR3 consists of 12 amino acids. The sequence is cut down to CDR3 DNA, 36 bases in frame from base 1. The chain is made from TRBV27 and TRBJ1-5; TRBD1 aligns with 9 central bases. Sequenced input: peripheral blood. The sequence was obtained from a woman between 50 and 59 years old with acute or convalescent COVID-19. The bases are TGTGCCAGCAGGACAGGGGGGCAGCCCCAGCATTTT. It specifies CASRTGGQPQHF.